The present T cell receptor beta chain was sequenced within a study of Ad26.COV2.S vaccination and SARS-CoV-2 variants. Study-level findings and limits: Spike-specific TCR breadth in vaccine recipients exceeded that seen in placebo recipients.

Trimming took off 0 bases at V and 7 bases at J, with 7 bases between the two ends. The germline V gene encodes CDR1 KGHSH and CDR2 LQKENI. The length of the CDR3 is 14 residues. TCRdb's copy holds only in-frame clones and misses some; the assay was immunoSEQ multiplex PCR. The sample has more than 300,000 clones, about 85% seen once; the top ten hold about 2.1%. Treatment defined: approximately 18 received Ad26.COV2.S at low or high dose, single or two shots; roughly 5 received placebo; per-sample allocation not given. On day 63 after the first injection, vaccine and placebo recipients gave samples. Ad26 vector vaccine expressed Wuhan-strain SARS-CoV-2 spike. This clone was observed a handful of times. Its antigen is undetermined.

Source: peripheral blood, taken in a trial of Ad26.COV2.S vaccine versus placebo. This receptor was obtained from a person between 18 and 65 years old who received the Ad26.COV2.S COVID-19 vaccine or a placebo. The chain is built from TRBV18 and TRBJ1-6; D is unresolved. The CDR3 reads CASSPPSGNSPLHF. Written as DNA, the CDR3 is TGTGCCAGCTCACCACCCTCGGGAAATTCACCCCTCCACTTT.